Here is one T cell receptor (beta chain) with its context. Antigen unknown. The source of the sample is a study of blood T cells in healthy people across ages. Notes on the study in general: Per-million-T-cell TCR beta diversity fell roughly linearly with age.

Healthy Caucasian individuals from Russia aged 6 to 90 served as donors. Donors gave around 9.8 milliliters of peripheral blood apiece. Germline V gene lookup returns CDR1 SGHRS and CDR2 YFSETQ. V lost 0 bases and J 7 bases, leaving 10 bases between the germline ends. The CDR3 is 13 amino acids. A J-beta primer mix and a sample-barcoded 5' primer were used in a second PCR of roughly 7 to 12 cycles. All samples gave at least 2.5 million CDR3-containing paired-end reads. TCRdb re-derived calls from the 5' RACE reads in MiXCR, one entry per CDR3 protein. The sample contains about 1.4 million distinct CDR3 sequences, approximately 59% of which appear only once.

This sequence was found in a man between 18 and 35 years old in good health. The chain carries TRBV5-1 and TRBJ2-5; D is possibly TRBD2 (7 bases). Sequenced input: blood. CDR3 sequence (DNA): TGCGCCAGCAGCTTGGACAGGGAGGGGACCCAGTACTTC. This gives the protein CASSLDREGTQYF.